Listed below are T cell receptor beta chains from one sample, sequenced in a study of OX40 agonist ivuxolimab in advanced cancers. The table came from immunoSEQ multiplex PCR; TCRdb's copy has only in-frame clones and leaves some out. The table has tens of thousands of clones, about 83% seen once. The specimen comprised CD4+ or CD8+ T cells sorted from blood, sampled in a trial of the OX40 agonist ivuxolimab. The receptor source for this set is an adult with an advanced solid tumor such as melanoma, head and neck, liver or kidney cancer. Both conserved end residues are part of each CDR3. D genes are given only for firm matches. Expanded clones are given a class, and other clones once, few, many or no size at all.

clone size	CDR3 length	V gene	J gene	D gene	CDR3 DNA	CDR3 protein
-	15	TRBV7-2	TRBJ2-4	TRBD2	TGTGCCAGCAGCGCCCAACTAGCGGGGGGAGACATTCAGTACTTC	CASSAQLAGGDIQYF
few	13	TRBV19	TRBJ2-4	-	TGTGCCAGTAGAGGCGGAGCCAAAAACATTCAGTACTTC	CASRGGAKNIQYF
once	15	TRBV5-1	TRBJ2-3	-	TGCGCCAGCAGCTTGGATAGCGGTAGCACAGATACGCAGTATTTT	CASSLDSGSTDTQYF
few	14	TRBV19	TRBJ1-1	TRBD1	TGTGCCAGTAGCTCTGGGACAGGGGACACTGAAGCTTTCTTT	CASSSGTGDTEAFF
-	11	TRBV6-1	TRBJ1-1	-	TGTGCCAGCAGTATATACACTGAAGCTTTCTTT	CASSIYTEAFF
-	14	TRBV18	TRBJ1-3	-	TGTGCCAGCTCACCGGGGAGTACAGGAAACACCATATATTTT	CASSPGSTGNTIYF
-	15	TRBV2	TRBJ1-5	TRBD1	TGTGCCAGCAGGGGGACAGGTGGGTGGTATCAGCCCCAGCATTTT	CASRGTGGWYQPQHF
-	14	TRBV6-5	TRBJ1-1	TRBD1	TGTGCCAGCAGTTACGACAGGGGGCAAAGGGGAGCTTTCTTT	CASSYDRGQRGAFF
once	12	TRBV28	TRBJ2-7	-	TGTGCCACCAGGGGTTGGGATGACGAGCAGTACTTC	CATRGWDDEQYF
-	17	TRBV11-2	TRBJ2-2	TRBD1	TGTGCCAGCAGCATTGGGGACAGGGGGCGCAATGGCGGGGAGCTGTTTTTT	CASSIGDRGRNGGELFF
-	16	TRBV19	TRBJ2-1	-	TGTGCCAGTAGGATGAGGTGGGGGAGGTCCTACAATGAGCAGTTCTTC	CASRMRWGRSYNEQFF
-	13	TRBV5-6	TRBJ2-3	-	TGTGCCAGCAGCTGGGCAGGGCCAGATACGCAGTATTTT	CASSWAGPDTQYF
-	14	TRBV29-1	TRBJ2-3	TRBD1	TGCAGCGTTGGACAGGGTGAGACCACAGATACGCAGTATTTT	CSVGQGETTDTQYF
once	14	TRBV11-2	TRBJ2-2	-	TGTGCCAGCAACCAATGGTTGGGCACCGGGGAGCTGTTTTTT	CASNQWLGTGELFF
-	14	TRBV5-5	TRBJ1-1	-	TGTGCCAGCAGCTTCGTTTTGGTGAACACTGAAGCTTTCTTT	CASSFVLVNTEAFF
-	20	TRBV4-3	TRBJ1-4	-	TGCGCCAGCAGCCAAGAAGTGTCCCACAGGAACTCAGCAACTAATGAAAAACTGTTTTTT	CASSQEVSHRNSATNEKLFF
-	14	TRBV2	TRBJ1-2	TRBD1	TGTGCCAGCAGCCCCGGGACAGGAGGGGATGGCTACACCTTC	CASSPGTGGDGYTF
-	16	TRBV19	TRBJ2-7	-	TGTGCCAGTAGTTTCTATGGCAGGGGCGGTCAGAGTGAGCAGTACTTC	CASSFYGRGGQSEQYF
once	14	TRBV10-2	TRBJ1-2	TRBD1	TGCGCCAGCAGTCATTTTGACAGGGACTATGGCTACACCTTC	CASSHFDRDYGYTF
few	12	TRBV29-1	TRBJ2-4	TRBD1	TGCAGCGTTGCGAGGGGGCAGGACATTCAGTACTTC	CSVARGQDIQYF
-	15	TRBV5-1	TRBJ2-2	-	TGCGCCAGCAGCGACAGGCGACTTAACACCGGGGAGCTGTTTTTT	CASSDRRLNTGELFF
once	14	TRBV7-2	TRBJ1-5	TRBD1	TGTGCCAGCAGCCCGGGACAGGGCGTCCAGCCCCAGCATTTT	CASSPGQGVQPQHF
-	13	TRBV7-2	TRBJ2-5	TRBD2	TGTGCCAGCAGAATTCGGGGGGTCGAGACCCAGTACTTC	CASRIRGVETQYF
-	11	TRBV20-1	TRBJ2-5	-	TGCAGGGCCCTAGCTGGAGAGACCCAGTACTTC	CRALAGETQYF
-	14	TRBV9	TRBJ2-5	-	TGTGCCAGCAGCGTGACGCCACTTGTGGAGACCCAGTACTTC	CASSVTPLVETQYF
-	16	TRBV10-1	TRBJ1-4	-	TGCGCCAGTGTCGGGGGCGTTTGGACTGCTAATGAAAAACTGTTTTTT	CASVGGVWTANEKLFF
-	17	TRBV7-2	TRBJ2-3	TRBD2	TGTGCCAGCAGCTTTCGTCCGGGGGGAGGTTTCACAGATACGCAGTATTTT	CASSFRPGGGFTDTQYF
-	15	TRBV11-1	TRBJ2-7	-	TGTGCCAGCAGACCAGCCGGGACCCTGTCCTACGAGCAGTACTTC	CASRPAGTLSYEQYF
-	12	TRBV6-4	TRBJ1-5	-	TGTGCCAGCAGTGACTCGGGTCAGCCCCAGCATTTT	CASSDSGQPQHF
-	17	TRBV9	TRBJ2-3	-	TGTGCCAGCAGCGTAGGAAGTAGCGGTACCGTCACAGATACGCAGTATTTT	CASSVGSSGTVTDTQYF
once	17	TRBV10-3	TRBJ1-3	TRBD1	TGTGCCATCAACCCCGGGACAGGGGTAACGAGGGGAAACACCATATATTTT	CAINPGTGVTRGNTIYF
once	14	TRBV5-5	TRBJ1-2	-	TGTGCCAGCAGCTTAGGTCCCGGCCTCTATGGCTACACCTTC	CASSLGPGLYGYTF
-	12	TRBV6-5	TRBJ2-1	-	TGTGCCAGCACCCTGGACAGCAATGAGCAGTTCTTC	CASTLDSNEQFF
-	17	TRBV5-1	TRBJ2-1	-	TGCGCCAGCACCCCCCGAGGGGGAGGGCACTCCTACAATGAGCAGTTCTTC	CASTPRGGGHSYNEQFF
-	13	TRBV7-3	TRBJ1-1	-	TGTGCCAGCAGCTTAACCGCCGGGGCTGAAGCTTTCTTT	CASSLTAGAEAFF
-	15	TRBV5-1	TRBJ2-5	-	TGCGCCAGCAGCTTGGCACAGCTCAGCCAAGAGACCCAGTACTTC	CASSLAQLSQETQYF
-	13	TRBV6-5	TRBJ1-1	-	TGTGCCAGCAGTAAAACAGCGAACACTGAAGCTTTCTTT	CASSKTANTEAFF
-	13	TRBV19	TRBJ1-2	TRBD1	TGTGCCAGTAGTGTTACAGGGGCGCGGGGCTACACCTTC	CASSVTGARGYTF
-	13	TRBV7-2	TRBJ2-3	-	TGTGCCAGCACAGGGGGGCGGGGAGATACGCAGTATTTT	CASTGGRGDTQYF
-	12	TRBV28	TRBJ2-7	TRBD2	TGTGCCAGCAGTTTCGGGGGGAGAGAGCAGTACTTC	CASSFGGREQYF
-	14	TRBV6-5	TRBJ2-7	TRBD2	TGTGCCAGCACCCGGACTAGCGGCCTCCTGGAGCAGTACTTC	CASTRTSGLLEQYF
-	15	TRBV29-1	TRBJ1-4	TRBD1	TGCAGCGTTATGGGGACAGCTTCAACTAATGAAAAACTGTTTTTT	CSVMGTASTNEKLFF